This entry concerns a single T cell receptor (beta chain). The antigen remains unidentified. Profiling relied on immunoSEQ multiplex PCR, and the TCRdb table lists in-frame clones only, not all of them. The sample gives about 590,000 clones, less than 97% of which show up once; about 0.11% is in the top ten. CD45RO negativity and positive selection for CCR7 defined naive CD8 cells, a population that excluded terminally differentiated effector memory CD45RA+ cells. The study drew its donors from healthy HIV-negative adults without recent acute infections or vaccinations. These data originate in a study of shared clonotypes between healthy human individuals. The study's findings and limits: Some naive CD4 clonotypes, around 5%, turned up in common across four donors.

Germline V gene lookup returns CDR1 SGHVS and CDR2 FQNEAQ. This CDR3 spans 15 amino acids. The germline V and J ends were trimmed by 0 bases and 1 base, with 6 bases remaining between them. The specimen was naive CD8+ T cells sorted from blood. The sequence was obtained from a woman younger than 45 in good health. This chain uses TRBV7-8 with TRBJ2-2; D not resolved. Here the CDR3 reads CASSLAPLNTGELFF. The CDR3 coding sequence is TGTGCCAGCAGCTTAGCCCCCTTGAACACCGGGGAGCTGTTTTTT. Drawing the rest from reference TRBV7-8 and TRBJ2-2, the complete variable domain is GAGVSQSPRYKVAKRGQDVALRCDPISGHVSLFWYQQALGQGPEFLTYFQNEAQLDKSGLPSDRFFAERPEGSVSTLKIQRTQQEDSAVYLCASSLAPLNTGELFFGEGSRLTVL.